This TCR beta chain was obtained from a study of blood T cell repertoires in COVID-19. Study overall: In each case, the material was cDNA or gDNA derived from T cells, B-cell-depleted T cells, or PBMCs.

The germline CDR1 and CDR2 sequences are SGHRS and YFSETQ. V gave up 4 bases and J gave up 3 bases; unmatched junction bases: 7. The CDR3 spans 16 residues. In the authors' methods: Amplification of reference gene primers provided the estimated nucleated cell counts. TCRdb's table, derived via immunoSEQ multiplex PCR, lists solely in-frame clones and lacks some. V, J and clone size are taken as reported in that table, and D and trimming were inferred from the DNA itself. In the table there are over 350,000 clones, roughly nine tenths of which are singletons. Living in 24 US areas, the participants were between about 18 and 100 years of age. In assigning cohorts, the study relied on participant-reported clinical history. This clone showed up just once.

The chain couples TRBV5-1 to TRBJ2-3; 11 bases are a match to TRBD2. Sequencing was performed on PBMCs or T cells enriched from blood (not recorded which). This sequence originates from a woman aged 40 to 50 who had been exposed to COVID-19. The CDR3 loop is CASSGTSGEGTDTQYF. The CDR3 bases are TGCGCCAGCAGCGGGACTAGCGGAGAGGGTACAGATACGCAGTATTTT.